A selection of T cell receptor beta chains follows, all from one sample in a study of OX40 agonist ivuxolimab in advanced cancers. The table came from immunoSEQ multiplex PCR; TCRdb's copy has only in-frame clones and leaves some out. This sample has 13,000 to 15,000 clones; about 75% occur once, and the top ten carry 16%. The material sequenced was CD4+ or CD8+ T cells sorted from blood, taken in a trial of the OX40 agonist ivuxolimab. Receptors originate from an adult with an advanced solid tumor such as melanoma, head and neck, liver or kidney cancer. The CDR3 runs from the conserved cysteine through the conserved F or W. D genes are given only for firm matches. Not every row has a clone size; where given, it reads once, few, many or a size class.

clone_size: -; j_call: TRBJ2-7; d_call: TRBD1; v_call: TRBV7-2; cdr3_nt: TGTGCCAGCAGCTTAGCGGGAATGGACAGGGGTTACGAGCAGTACTTC; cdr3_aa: CASSLAGMDRGYEQYF
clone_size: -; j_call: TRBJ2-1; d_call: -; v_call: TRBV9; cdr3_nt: TGTGCCAGCAGCCACGTGGGAGAGCAGTTCTTC; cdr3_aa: CASSHVGEQFF
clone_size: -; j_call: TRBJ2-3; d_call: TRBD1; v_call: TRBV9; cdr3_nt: TGTGCCAGCAGCCCAGGACAGGGGAAAACAGATACGCAGTATTTT; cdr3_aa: CASSPGQGKTDTQYF
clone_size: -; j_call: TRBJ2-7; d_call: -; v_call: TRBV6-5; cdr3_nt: TGTGCCAGCAGCTGGGGGTACGAGCAGTACTTC; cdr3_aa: CASSWGYEQYF
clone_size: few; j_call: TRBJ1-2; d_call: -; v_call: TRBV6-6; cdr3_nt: TGTGCCAGCAGTTACGGCGGCTACACCTTC; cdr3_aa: CASSYGGYTF
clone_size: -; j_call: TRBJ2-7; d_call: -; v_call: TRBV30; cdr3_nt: TGTGCCTGGAGTCTGGGGATCTCCTACGAGCAGTACTTC; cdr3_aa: CAWSLGISYEQYF
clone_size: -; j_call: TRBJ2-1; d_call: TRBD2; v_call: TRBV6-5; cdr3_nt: TGTGCCGTAGCGGGGAGTTCCTACAATGAGCAGTTCTTC; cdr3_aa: CAVAGSSYNEQFF
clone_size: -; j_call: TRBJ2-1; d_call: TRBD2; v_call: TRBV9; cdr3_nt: TGTGCCAGCAGCTTTAGACTAGCGGGGCCGTCGGTCGATGAGCAGTTCTTC; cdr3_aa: CASSFRLAGPSVDEQFF
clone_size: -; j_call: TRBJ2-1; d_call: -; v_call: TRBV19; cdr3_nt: TGTGCCAGTAGTATTTGGACAGTCGATACTGAGCAGTTCTTC; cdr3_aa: CASSIWTVDTEQFF
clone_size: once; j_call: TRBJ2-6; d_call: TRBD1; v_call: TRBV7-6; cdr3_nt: TGTGCCAGCAGTTCCGGGACAGGGGGTTATGGGGCCAACGTCCTGACTTTC; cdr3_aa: CASSSGTGGYGANVLTF
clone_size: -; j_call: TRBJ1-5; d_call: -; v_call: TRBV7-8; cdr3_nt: TGTGCCAGCAGCTTAGCTGAAGGGTGGCCCCAGCATTTT; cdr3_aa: CASSLAEGWPQHF
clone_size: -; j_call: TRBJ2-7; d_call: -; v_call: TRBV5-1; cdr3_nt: TGCGCCAGCAGCTTGGCCGGTACGGAGTCCTACGAGCAGTACTTC; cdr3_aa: CASSLAGTESYEQYF
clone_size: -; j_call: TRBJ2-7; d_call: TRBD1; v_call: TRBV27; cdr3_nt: TGTGCCAGCAGTTCCCCCCTTGGGGACAGTCCCTACGAGCAGTACTTC; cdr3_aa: CASSSPLGDSPYEQYF
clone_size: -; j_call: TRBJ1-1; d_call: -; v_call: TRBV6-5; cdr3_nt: TGTGCCAGCAGAGCTACAGGAGAGGGAGCTTTCTTT; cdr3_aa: CASRATGEGAFF
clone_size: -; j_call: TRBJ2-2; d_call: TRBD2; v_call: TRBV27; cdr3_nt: TGTGCAAGCGGGGGAAGTACCGGGGAGCTGTTTTTT; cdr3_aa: CASGGSTGELFF
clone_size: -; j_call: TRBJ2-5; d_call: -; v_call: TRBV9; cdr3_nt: TGTGCCAGCAGCGGGCAGGGGACCCATATCCAAGAGACCCAGTACTTC; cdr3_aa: CASSGQGTHIQETQYF
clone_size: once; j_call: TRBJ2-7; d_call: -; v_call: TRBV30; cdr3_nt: TGTGCCTGGAGCTATCAAGCGGAGCAGTACTTC; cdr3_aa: CAWSYQAEQYF
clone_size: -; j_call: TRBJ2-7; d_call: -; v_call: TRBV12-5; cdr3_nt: TGTGCTAGTGGTGGTGACAAGGGGGTTTTCTACGAGCAGTACTTC; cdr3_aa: CASGGDKGVFYEQYF
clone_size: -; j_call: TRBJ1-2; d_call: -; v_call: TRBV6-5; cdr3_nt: TGTGCCAGCAGTTACTCGACCCAGAACTATGGCTACACCTTC; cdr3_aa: CASSYSTQNYGYTF
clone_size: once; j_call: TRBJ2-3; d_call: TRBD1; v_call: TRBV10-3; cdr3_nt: TGTGCCATCAGCCCCCGGGACAGGGGCACAGATACGCAGTATTTT; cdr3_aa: CAISPRDRGTDTQYF
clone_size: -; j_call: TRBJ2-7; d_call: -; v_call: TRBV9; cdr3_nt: TGTGCCAGCAGCCCCCACGGTGGCGCCGTGGGTGTGTATGTCGGGGTCTACGAGCAGTACTTC; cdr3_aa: CASSPHGGAVGVYVGVYEQYF
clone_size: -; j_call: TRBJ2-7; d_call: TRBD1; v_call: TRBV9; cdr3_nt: TGTGCCAGCAGCGTAGGTGCAGGGGGCGAGCAGTACTTC; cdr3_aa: CASSVGAGGEQYF
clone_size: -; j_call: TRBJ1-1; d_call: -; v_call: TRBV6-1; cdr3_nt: TGTGCCAGCAGTGAAAAGGTGGGGGTGGCCACTGAAGCTTTCTTT; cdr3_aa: CASSEKVGVATEAFF
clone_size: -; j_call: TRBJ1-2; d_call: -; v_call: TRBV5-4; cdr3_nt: TGTGCCAGCAGCTTGGAACAGTACTATGGCTACACCTTC; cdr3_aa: CASSLEQYYGYTF
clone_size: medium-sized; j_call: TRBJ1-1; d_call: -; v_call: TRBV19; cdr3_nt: TGTGCCAGTAGTATAGGGGGGGGCACTGAAGCTTTCTTT; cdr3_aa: CASSIGGGTEAFF
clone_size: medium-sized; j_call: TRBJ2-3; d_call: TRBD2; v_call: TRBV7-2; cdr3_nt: TGTGCCAGCAGCTTGGGAATAGGCGGGGGGGCCTCTACAGATACGCAGTATTTT; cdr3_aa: CASSLGIGGGASTDTQYF
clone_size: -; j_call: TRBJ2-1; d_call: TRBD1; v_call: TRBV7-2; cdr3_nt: TGTGCCAGCAGCTTAGAAGGGGGCTGCGATGAGCAGTTCTTC; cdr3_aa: CASSLEGGCDEQFF
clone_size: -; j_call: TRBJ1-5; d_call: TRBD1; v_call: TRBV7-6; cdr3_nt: TGTGCCAGCAGCCCGGGGGGACAGGTCAATCAGCCCCAGCATTTT; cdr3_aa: CASSPGGQVNQPQHF
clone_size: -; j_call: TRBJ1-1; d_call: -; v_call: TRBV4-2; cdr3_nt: TGTGCCAGCAGCCCGGCGGGTAACCTGAACACTGAAGCTTTCTTT; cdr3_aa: CASSPAGNLNTEAFF
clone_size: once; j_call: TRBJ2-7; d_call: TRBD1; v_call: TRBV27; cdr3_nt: TGTGCCAGCAGTTACTCCCAGGGGGCCTACGAGCAGTACTTC; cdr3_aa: CASSYSQGAYEQYF
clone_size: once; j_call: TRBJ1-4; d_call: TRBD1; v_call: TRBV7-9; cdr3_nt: TGTGCCAGCAGCGAAGTTAGGACAGGAATTAATGAAAAACTGTTTTTT; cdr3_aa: CASSEVRTGINEKLFF
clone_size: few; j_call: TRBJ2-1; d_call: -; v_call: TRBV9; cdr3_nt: TGTGCCAGCAGCTTATACAATGAGCAGTTCTTC; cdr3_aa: CASSLYNEQFF
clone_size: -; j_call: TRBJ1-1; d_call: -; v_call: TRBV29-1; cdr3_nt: TGCAGCGTGGCGGGGGTGGCCGCGGGGGGAGTTCTCACTGAAGCTTTCTTT; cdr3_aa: CSVAGVAAGGVLTEAFF
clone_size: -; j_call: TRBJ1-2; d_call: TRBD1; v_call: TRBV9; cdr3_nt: TGTGCCAGCAGCGTAGAACCTAAATTAGACAGGGTGATTGGGGGCTACACCTTC; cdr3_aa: CASSVEPKLDRVIGGYTF
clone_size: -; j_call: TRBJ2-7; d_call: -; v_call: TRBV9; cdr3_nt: TGTGCCAGCAGCCCCCACGGTGGCGCCGTGGGTGTGTATGTCGGGGTCTACGAGCAGTACTTC; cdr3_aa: CASSPHGGAVGVYVGVYEQYF
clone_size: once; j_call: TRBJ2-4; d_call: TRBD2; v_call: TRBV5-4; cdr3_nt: TGTGCCAGCAGCTTGGGTAGCGGGGGGGTAGCCAAAAACATTCAGTACTTC; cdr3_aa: CASSLGSGGVAKNIQYF
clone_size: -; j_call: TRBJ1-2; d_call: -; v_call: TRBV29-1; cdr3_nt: TGCAGCGTTGGGGCGACGGATGGCTACACCTTC; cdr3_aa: CSVGATDGYTF
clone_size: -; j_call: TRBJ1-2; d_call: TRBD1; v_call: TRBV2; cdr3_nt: TGTGCCAGCAGTGCTTTCCCTGACAGGGGCCTTGGCTACACCTTC; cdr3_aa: CASSAFPDRGLGYTF
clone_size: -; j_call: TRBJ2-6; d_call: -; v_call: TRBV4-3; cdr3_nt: TGCGCCAGCAGCTCAGAGATCGATGGGGCTGGGGCCAACGTCCTGACTTTC; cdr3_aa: CASSSEIDGAGANVLTF
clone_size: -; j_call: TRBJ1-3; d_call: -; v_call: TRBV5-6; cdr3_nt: TGTGCCAGCACCGACCTGAGGGACCCTGGAAACACCATATATTTT; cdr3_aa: CASTDLRDPGNTIYF
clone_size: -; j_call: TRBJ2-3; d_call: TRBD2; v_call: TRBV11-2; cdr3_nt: TGTGCCAGCAGCTCTTCTAGCGGGGGGGCGTACACAGATACGCAGTATTTT; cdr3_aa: CASSSSSGGAYTDTQYF
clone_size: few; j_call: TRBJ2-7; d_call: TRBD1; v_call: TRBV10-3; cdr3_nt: TGTGCCGTAGGGGACCGGGACAGCTCCTACGAGCAGTACTTC; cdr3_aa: CAVGDRDSSYEQYF
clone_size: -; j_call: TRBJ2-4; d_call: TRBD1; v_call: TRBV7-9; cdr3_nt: TGTGCCAGCAGCCGACAGGGCTCGCGGGCCAAAAACATTCAGTACTTC; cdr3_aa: CASSRQGSRAKNIQYF
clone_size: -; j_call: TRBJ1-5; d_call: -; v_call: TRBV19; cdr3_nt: TGTGCCAGTAGTATAGGGGACGGTTGGAGAAGCAATCAGCCCCAGCATTTT; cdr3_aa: CASSIGDGWRSNQPQHF
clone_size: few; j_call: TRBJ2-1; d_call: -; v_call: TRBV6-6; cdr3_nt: TGTGCCAGCGCGGGTAGCTCCTACAATGAGCAGTTCTTC; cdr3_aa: CASAGSSYNEQFF
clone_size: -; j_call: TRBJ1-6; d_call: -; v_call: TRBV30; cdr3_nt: TGTGCCTGGGGTATCAATAATGGGAATTCACCCCTCCACTTT; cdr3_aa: CAWGINNGNSPLHF
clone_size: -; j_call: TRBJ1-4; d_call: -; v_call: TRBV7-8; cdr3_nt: TGTGCCAGCAAAGACTCGAAGAGGGGGGAAAAACTGTTTTTT; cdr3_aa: CASKDSKRGEKLFF
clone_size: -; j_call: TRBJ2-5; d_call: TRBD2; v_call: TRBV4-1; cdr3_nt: TGCGCCAGCAGCCAAGCCCCTATCCTGACTAGCGGGCCTATCCAAGAGACCCAGTACTTC; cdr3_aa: CASSQAPILTSGPIQETQYF
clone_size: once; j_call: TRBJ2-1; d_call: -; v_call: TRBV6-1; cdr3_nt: TGTGCCAGCATTTCTATCTCCTACAATGAGCAGTTCTTC; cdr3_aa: CASISISYNEQFF
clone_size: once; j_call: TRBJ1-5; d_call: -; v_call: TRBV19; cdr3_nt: TGTGCCAGTAGGCGAATACAGGGAGGCACAAGCAATCAGCCCCAGCATTTT; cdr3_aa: CASRRIQGGTSNQPQHF
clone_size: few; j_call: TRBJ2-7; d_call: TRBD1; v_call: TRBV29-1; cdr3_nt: TGCAGCGCAGTGACAGGGGGCGGGTACGAGCAGTACTTC; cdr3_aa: CSAVTGGGYEQYF
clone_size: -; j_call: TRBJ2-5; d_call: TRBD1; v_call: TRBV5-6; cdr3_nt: TGTGCCAGCAGTTCCGACAGGGGGCCCTCCCAAGAGACCCAGTACTTC; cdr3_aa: CASSSDRGPSQETQYF
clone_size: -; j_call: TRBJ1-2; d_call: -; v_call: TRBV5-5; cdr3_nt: TGTGCCAGCAGCTTGCCAGAAAGGATAGCTAACTATGGCTACACCTTC; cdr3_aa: CASSLPERIANYGYTF
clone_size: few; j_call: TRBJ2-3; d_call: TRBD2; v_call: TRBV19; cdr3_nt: TGTGCCAGTAGTACACGACTAGCGGGGGGGGCGAAGACTAGCACAGATACGCAGTATTTT; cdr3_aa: CASSTRLAGGAKTSTDTQYF
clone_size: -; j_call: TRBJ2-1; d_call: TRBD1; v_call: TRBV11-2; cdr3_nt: TGTGCCAGCAGCTCCGGGACAGACACGTATGAGCAGTTCTTC; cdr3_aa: CASSSGTDTYEQFF